One T cell receptor beta chain is described in this entry. Its antigen specificity is not known. No qualities accompany the bases; no much larger clone lies one base away. Including cysteine and phenylalanine, the CDR3 has 18 amino acids. The CDR3 DNA has 54 bases and is translated from base 1. According to the germline V gene, CDR1 reads MGHRA and CDR2 reads YSYEKL. V was cut back by 0 bases and J by 3 bases, leaving a gap of 18 bases between them. The record originates from a study of OX40 agonist ivuxolimab in advanced cancers. Regarding the complete study: Ivuxolimab was an agonistic, fully human IgG2 monoclonal antibody directed against OX40 (CD134), a costimulatory receptor. Intravenous ivuxolimab was administered to patients every 2 weeks at six dose levels: 0.01, 0.1, 0.3, 1.5, 3 and 10 mg/kg. Among the approximately 54 dose-escalation patients, around 19 had hepatocellular carcinoma, around 15 melanoma, 9 renal cell carcinoma and 9 head and neck cancer. The dose-escalation cohort was approximately 83% male with a mean age of about 54 years, ranging from roughly 20 to 85. Patients were allowed to have had prior anti-PD-1, anti-PD-L1 or anti-CTLA-4 therapy, and approximately 40% of the dose-escalation patients had previously received checkpoint inhibitors. Partial responses occurred in three dose-escalation patients: two with cutaneous melanoma and one with hepatocellular carcinoma. The point of sequencing TCRbeta in the periphery was to test whether ivuxolimab changed TCR sequence diversity and drove clonal T-cell expansion. The monotherapy dose-escalation portion (N ≈ 50 patients) of the phase I ivuxolimab trial is reported in the paper. What the authors observed across the whole study: Low levels of normalized T-cell clonal expansion were also seen in some patients who did not respond. After ivuxolimab, expanded clones were on average more numerous among CD8+ T cells than among CD4+ T cells. In the 0.1-3.0 mg/kg groups, partial responders had among the lowest normalized peripheral clonal expansion, particularly in CD8+ T cells. Which antigens the clonally expanded peripheral T cells were specific for was not determined. At doses of 0.1 to 3.0 mg/kg, clonal expansion of both CD4+ and CD8+ blood T cells was observed from baseline to week 6.

For sequencing of the TCRbeta CDR3 region, genomic DNA was extracted from the sorted cells. The immunoSEQ Assay was used for sequencing of TCRbeta CDR3 regions. Entries here come from immuneACCESS through TCRdb and include only in-frame sequences with V and J called. Some clones fail to appear in such tables; in the studies checked, an unresolved V gene covers under half of the shortfall, and the cause of the remainder is unknown. This sample comprises tens of thousands of clones, more than 85% of them detected only once. The top ten clones comprise roughly 1.1% of the sample. The trial excluded patients who had a history of autoimmune disease or who were on systemic immunosuppression. In every dose cohort, peripheral blood was drawn for TCR sequencing at baseline, cycle 4 day 1, and cycle 7 day 1. The samples were drawn from a first-in-human, open-label, multicenter phase I dose-escalation trial of ivuxolimab. The trial enrolled adults with locally advanced or metastatic head and neck squamous cell, hepatocellular, melanoma or renal cell carcinoma. CD4+ and CD8+ T cells were sorted separately from peripheral blood before TCR sequencing.

This TCR was recovered from an adult with an advanced solid tumor such as melanoma, head and neck, liver or kidney cancer. The starting material was CD4+ or CD8+ T cells sorted from blood, obtained in a trial of the OX40 agonist ivuxolimab. In this chain, TRBV4-1 is recombined with TRBJ1-5; TRBD1 might be the D gene, on 6 matching bases. Here the CDR3 is given as CASSQDEGRGGLNQPQHF. The nucleotides are TGCGCCAGCAGCCAAGATGAGGGCAGGGGTGGCCTCAATCAGCCCCAGCATTTT.